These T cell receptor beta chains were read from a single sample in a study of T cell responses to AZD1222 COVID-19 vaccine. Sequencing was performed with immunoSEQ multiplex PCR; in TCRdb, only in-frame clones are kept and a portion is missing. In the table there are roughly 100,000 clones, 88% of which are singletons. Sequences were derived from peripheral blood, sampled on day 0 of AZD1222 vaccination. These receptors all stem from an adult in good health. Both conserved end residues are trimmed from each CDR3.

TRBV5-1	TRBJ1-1	ASSLGLDNTEAF
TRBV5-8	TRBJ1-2	ASRWTGGSKSNYGYT
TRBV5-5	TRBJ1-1	ASSLVVSVNTEAF
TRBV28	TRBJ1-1	ASSLMDTEAF
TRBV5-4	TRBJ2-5	ASTRRWGVQETQY
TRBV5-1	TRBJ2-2	ASSPLAGGNTGELF
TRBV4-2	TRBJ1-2	ASSQEGRGYT
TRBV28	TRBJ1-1	ASSLGRDTEAF
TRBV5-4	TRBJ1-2	ASSSIGLSDYGYT
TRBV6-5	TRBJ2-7	ASSRKPGRRYEQY
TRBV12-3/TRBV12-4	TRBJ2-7	ASSVGTTEEQY
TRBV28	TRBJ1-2	ASSTTDYGYT
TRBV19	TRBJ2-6	ASSYGQRANVLT
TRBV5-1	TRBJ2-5	ASSFGRQEETQY
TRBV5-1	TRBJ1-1	ASSLTTSNTEAF
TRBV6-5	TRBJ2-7	ASRTEPRSYEQY
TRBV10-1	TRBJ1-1	ASSESKESANTEAF
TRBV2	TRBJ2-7	ASSVGEQY
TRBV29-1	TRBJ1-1	SVAGQGEGEAF
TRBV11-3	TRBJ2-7	ASSQYSAYEQY
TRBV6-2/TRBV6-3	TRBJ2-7	ASSYPRGHSYEQY
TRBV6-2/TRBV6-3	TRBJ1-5	ASSPRGAGNQPQH
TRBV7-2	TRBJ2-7	ASSWLAGEQY
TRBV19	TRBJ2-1	ATKVQGAYNEQF
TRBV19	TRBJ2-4	ASNNRGGGQY
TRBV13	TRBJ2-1	ASRHAGFVWPSGKDNEQF
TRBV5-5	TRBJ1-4	ASSLFSTTNEKLF
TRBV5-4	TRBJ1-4	ASSFAPRDGTNEKLF
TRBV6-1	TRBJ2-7	ASSERTTFSSYEQY
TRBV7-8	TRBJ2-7	ASSLRDRNVEQY
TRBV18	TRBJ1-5	ASSPRTGDQPQH
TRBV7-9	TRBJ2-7	ASSAGPFTAGEQY
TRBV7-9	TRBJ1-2	ASSLGGGDGYT
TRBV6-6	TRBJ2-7	ASSARPYEQY
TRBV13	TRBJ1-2	ASSLGGRLANYGYT
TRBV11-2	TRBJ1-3	ASSLDLTGAGNTIY
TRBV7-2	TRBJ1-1	ASSFRTGVGTEAF
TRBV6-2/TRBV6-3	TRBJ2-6	ASSYTPPYSGANVLT
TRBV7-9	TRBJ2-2	ASSLMQTKVGELF
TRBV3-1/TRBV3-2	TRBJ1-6	ASSQGKGRFNSPLH
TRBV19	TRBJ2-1	ASSIAEGAWNEQF
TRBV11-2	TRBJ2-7	ASSLDSASEQY
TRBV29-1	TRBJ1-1	SVVGQLNTEAF
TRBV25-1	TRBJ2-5	ASSEYGVTQY
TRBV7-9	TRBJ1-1	ASSSRDGGNTEAF
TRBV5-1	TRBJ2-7	ASSSSTSGGAREQY
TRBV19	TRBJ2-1	ASSMEGGTYNEQF
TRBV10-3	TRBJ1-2	AISNRASNYGYT
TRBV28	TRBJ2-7	ASSLGLDRGSYEQY
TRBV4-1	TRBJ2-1	ASSDSRGPYNEQF
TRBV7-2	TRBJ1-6	ASSLDYKSPLH
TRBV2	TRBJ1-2	ARGPARGEGYT
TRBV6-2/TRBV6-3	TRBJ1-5	ASSYRAAGYQPQH
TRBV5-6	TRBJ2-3	ASSLDGPRDTQY